A selection of T cell receptor beta chains follows, all from one sample in a study of beta chain features in type 1 diabetes. Sequenced by immunoSEQ multiplex PCR; TCRdb stores in-frame clones only, minus some. This repertoire shows some 400,000 clones, roughly 16% found once; its top ten account for 0.019%. Sequencing was performed on naive CD4+ T cells from blood. The receptors here all came from a woman aged 18-29 years in good health. CDR3s include the opening cysteine and the closing phenylalanine or tryptophan. A D gene is named only where the DNA matches it firmly. Clone size appears in some rows only: once, few, many, or a class for an expanded clone.

d_call	clone_size	j_call	v_call	cdr3_nt	cdr3_aa
.	.	TRBJ2-5	TRBV30	TGTGCCTGGAGTGTACGGACACAGCGAGAGACCCAGTACTTC	CAWSVRTQRETQYF
TRBD2	few	TRBJ2-5	TRBV7-9	TGTGCCAGCAGCCTAGAGGGACTAGTAGAGACCCAGTACTTC	CASSLEGLVETQYF
.	few	TRBJ2-5	TRBV30	TGTGCCTGGAGTCACAGGGTTACGGGGACCCAGTACTTC	CAWSHRVTGTQYF
.	.	TRBJ1-5	TRBV6-6	TGTGCCAGCAGTCCTGGGCCCTATCAGCCCCAGCATTTT	CASSPGPYQPQHF
.	.	TRBJ2-7	TRBV19	TGTGCCAGTAGTATGATACAGGGAATGGTCTACGAGCAGTACTTC	CASSMIQGMVYEQYF
.	.	TRBJ2-1	TRBV30	TGTGCCTGGTCCCCAGGGGCGGCAAATGAGCAGTTCTTC	CAWSPGAANEQFF
.	few	TRBJ2-1	TRBV28	TGTGCCAGCAGTCTAGGTAATGAGCAGTTCTTC	CASSLGNEQFF
.	.	TRBJ2-7	TRBV2	TGTGCCAGCAAAGGGGGACTAAACTACGAGCAGTACTTC	CASKGGLNYEQYF
.	few	TRBJ2-1	TRBV4-1	TGCGCCAGCAGCGCTCGACAACAGGGAGATGAGCAGTTCTTC	CASSARQQGDEQFF
.	.	TRBJ1-2	TRBV10-3	TGTGCCATCAGTGACGGGGGGCAGGTCTATGGCTACACCTTC	CAISDGGQVYGYTF
.	.	TRBJ2-7	TRBV29-1	TGCAGCGTTGGTGTCTACGAGCAGTACTTC	CSVGVYEQYF
.	.	TRBJ2-3	TRBV30	TGTGCCTGGAGTGGGACTCGCCCAGATACGCAGTATTTT	CAWSGTRPDTQYF
TRBD2	few	TRBJ2-5	TRBV25-1	TGTGCCAGCAGTGAAGGAGCGGGAGGCTACCAAGAGACCCAGTACTTC	CASSEGAGGYQETQYF
.	few	TRBJ1-2	TRBV30	TGTGCCTGGAGTGTAGTACAGTCCTATGGCTACACCTTC	CAWSVVQSYGYTF
TRBD2	few	TRBJ2-3	TRBV28	TGTGCCAGCAGTTCTGATCTTGGGAGGGCAGATACGCAGTATTTT	CASSSDLGRADTQYF
.	few	TRBJ2-1	TRBV28	TGTGCCAGCAGTTGGGCAAAAGTCTACAATGAGCAGTTCTTC	CASSWAKVYNEQFF
.	.	TRBJ1-2	TRBV6-6	TGTGCCAGCACCGCTAGACAGCCCCTCCATGGCTACACCTTC	CASTARQPLHGYTF
TRBD2	.	TRBJ2-1	TRBV5-1	TGCGCCAGCACCCTAGCGGGAGGCGACGGTGAGCAGTTCTTC	CASTLAGGDGEQFF
.	few	TRBJ2-6	TRBV18	TGTGCCAGCTCACCTCTTATTTTAGCTGGGGCCAACGTCCTGACTTTC	CASSPLILAGANVLTF
.	few	TRBJ2-1	TRBV29-1	TGCAGCGTTGAGACTACGAGCTCCTACAATGAGCAGTTCTTC	CSVETTSSYNEQFF
.	.	TRBJ1-4	TRBV6-5	TGTGCCAGCAGCAGGACAAGGAATGAAAAACTGTTTTTT	CASSRTRNEKLFF
.	few	TRBJ1-4	TRBV30	TGTGCCTGGAGTTCCTACTCCCGGGAACTGTTTTTT	CAWSSYSRELFF
.	.	TRBJ2-5	TRBV5-1	TGCGCCAGCAGCGGCGGGTCACAAGAGACCCAGTACTTC	CASSGGSQETQYF
TRBD1	few	TRBJ1-5	TRBV2	TGTGCCAGCAGTGCGACAGGGGCGGTTCAGCCCCAGCATTTT	CASSATGAVQPQHF
.	.	TRBJ2-1	TRBV21-1	TGTGCCGGTCGCCGCGGGACAGTAGATGACAATGAGCAGTTCTTC	CAGRRGTVDDNEQFF
.	many	TRBJ2-6	TRBV29-1	TGCAGCGGGGGCTATGGGGCCAACGTCCTGACTTTC	CSGGYGANVLTF
.	.	TRBJ2-3	TRBV19	TGTGCCAGTAGTATGGGTCAGGGGCAGGGGCAGTATTTT	CASSMGQGQGQYF
.	few	TRBJ1-1	TRBV7-3	TGTGCCAGCAGCTTGCCAGGGGTGTCTGAAGCTTTCTTT	CASSLPGVSEAFF
.	.	TRBJ2-5	TRBV13	TGTGCCAGCAGTCCCACAGAAAACCAAGAGACCCAGTACTTC	CASSPTENQETQYF
.	few	TRBJ1-2	TRBV7-9	TGTGCCAGCAGCTTAGGTGGGGCCAACTATGGCTACACCTTC	CASSLGGANYGYTF
TRBD1	.	TRBJ2-7	TRBV30	TGTGCCCTCGGGACAGGACTCTACGAGCAGTACTTC	CALGTGLYEQYF
TRBD1	few	TRBJ1-1	TRBV5-6	TGTGCCAGCAGCGCCGGGACAGGGGGCCGCACTGAAGCTTTCTTT	CASSAGTGGRTEAFF
.	few	TRBJ2-7	TRBV4-1	TGCGCCAGCAGCCAGTATGGGCTAGGAGGGGGCACCTACGAGCAGTACTTC	CASSQYGLGGGTYEQYF
TRBD1	.	TRBJ2-5	TRBV29-1	TGCAGCGTTAACAGGGGGCTGGTGATGGATCGTAAAGAGACCCAGTACTTC	CSVNRGLVMDRKETQYF
.	few	TRBJ1-5	TRBV7-2	TGTGCCAGCAGCCCGTCTCACCGTCCAGTCCAGCATTTT	CASSPSHRPVQHF
TRBD1	.	TRBJ1-5	TRBV7-2	TGTGCCAGCAGCCAGGGACAGGGGCCGCATCAGCCCCAGCATTTT	CASSQGQGPHQPQHF
TRBD1	once	TRBJ2-3	TRBV5-1	TGCGCCAGCAGCTCCTTTGGGACAGGCGGAGATACGCAGTATTTT	CASSSFGTGGDTQYF
.	.	TRBJ1-3	TRBV28	TGTGCCAGCAGTTTATTGCGGGGAACTGGAAACACCATATATTTT	CASSLLRGTGNTIYF
.	.	TRBJ2-1	TRBV7-9	TGTGCCAGCAGCTTAGCCCTGACATATACTTACAATGAGCAGTTCTTC	CASSLALTYTYNEQFF
TRBD1	.	TRBJ2-3	TRBV14	TGTGCCAGCAGGCGAACAGGGGGCAGGATAGATACGCAGTATTTT	CASRRTGGRIDTQYF
.	few	TRBJ2-2	TRBV23-1	TGCGCCAGCAGTCCCTTAGCAGAGCCGAACACCGGTGAGCTGTTTTTT	CASSPLAEPNTGELFF
TRBD1	.	TRBJ1-2	TRBV5-4	TGTGCCAGCAGCTCCAGGGGGGCCTATGGCTACACCTTC	CASSSRGAYGYTF
TRBD1	.	TRBJ1-5	TRBV4-1	TGCGCCAGCAGCCCCTTCCTCTTGACAGGGTATAGCAATCAGCCCCAGCATTTT	CASSPFLLTGYSNQPQHF
.	few	TRBJ1-1	TRBV28	TGTGCCAGCAGTCCGGGGGGGAGAAGGACTGAAGCTTTCTTT	CASSPGGRRTEAFF
.	few	TRBJ2-7	TRBV28	TGTGCCAGCACCCCCATCAGGCTACACTCCTACGAGCAGTACTTC	CASTPIRLHSYEQYF
TRBD2	.	TRBJ2-1	TRBV29-1	TGCAGCATTACCGGGACTAGTTCCTACAATGAGCAGTTCTTC	CSITGTSSYNEQFF
TRBD2	.	TRBJ2-7	TRBV9	TGTGCCAGCAGCTCATCGATCGTCAGCGGGAGAGGAGAGCAGTACTTC	CASSSSIVSGRGEQYF
.	.	TRBJ1-2	TRBV6-5	TGTGCCAGCAGTCAGAGCCGGGGTGGCTACACCTTC	CASSQSRGGYTF
.	.	TRBJ2-7	TRBV27	TGTGCCAGCAGTTTGGTACTAGCCTACGAGCAGTACTTC	CASSLVLAYEQYF
.	.	TRBJ1-2	TRBV21-1	TGTGCCAGCAGCAAACTAGCAGGGGGCTATGGCTACACCTTC	CASSKLAGGYGYTF
.	.	TRBJ2-1	TRBV29-1	TGCAGCGTTGAAGGTCCCGGGGGCAATGAGCAGTTCTTC	CSVEGPGGNEQFF
TRBD2	.	TRBJ2-1	TRBV5-1	TGCGCCAGCAGCTTGGCTAGCGGGAGCTCCTACAATGAGCAGTTCTTC	CASSLASGSSYNEQFF
.	few	TRBJ1-2	TRBV20-1	TGCAGTGCTAAGCGACAGACTGGCTACACCTTC	CSAKRQTGYTF
.	few	TRBJ2-7	TRBV7-2	TGTGCCAGCAGCCGGCAACAGGGTTCCTACGAGCAGTACTTC	CASSRQQGSYEQYF
TRBD2	few	TRBJ2-7	TRBV7-9	TGTGCCAGCAGCTTTTCCCAGCGGGAGGGCCGGAGGGGCGAGCAGTACTTC	CASSFSQREGRRGEQYF